Reported below is one T cell receptor (beta chain). This sample was taken from a study of T cells after somatic rescue of genetic block. This CDR3 has 15 amino acids. CDR1 SEHNR and CDR2 FQNEAQ come from the germline V gene (reference sequence). V dropped 1 base and J dropped 2 bases, with 11 bases sitting between them. Here immunoSEQ multiplex PCR was the method, and the copy in TCRdb shows in-frame clones only, minus some. The sample contains 55,000 to 70,000 clones, 85% to 95% of which appear only once. The sequencing input was peripheral blood mononuclear cells (PBMCs). V is TRBV7-9 and J is TRBJ1-2; perhaps TRBD1 as D (6 bases). The clonotype was recovered from a man aged 35-49 years. The CDR3 DNA sequence: TGTGCCAGCAGCTTAGATCACAGGGAAAACTATGGCTACACCTTC. This encodes CASSLDHRENYGYTF.